This TCR beta chain was sequenced for a study of blood T cell repertoires in COVID-19 (TCRdb year 2020). At the level of the whole study: The collaborator samples originated in the United States, Italy and Spain and spanned the acute and convalescent phases of COVID-19. HLA class I and class II types, where available, came from metadata supplied by the sample provider rather than from assay-based typing. Subjects who had been exposed to COVID-19, were actively infected with it, or had recovered from it provided the deeply sampled blood TCRbeta repertoires that made up the dataset. Samples came from the ongoing ImmuneRACE study (first 160 participants) plus 1,254 subjects from 6 global collaborators. The sample metadata nearly always contained a de-identified subject ID, COVID-19 status, age in years and sex. The prospective study material was composed of cDNA or gDNA derived from T cells, B-cell-depleted T cells, or PBMCs. The repertoires were released in a freely available public database meant as a resource for research on the immune response to SARS-CoV-2. General conclusions and limits of the study: The amount of clinical and demographic metadata varied by source and participant and was provided uncurated.

Notes on this clone: Its antigen specificity is not known. Base qualities are not provided; no much larger clone lies one nucleotide away.

Including cysteine and phenylalanine, the CDR3 has 15 amino acids. Here the CDR3 DNA is all that survives: 45 bases in frame from base 1. The V end loses 5 bases and the J end loses 8 bases, and a stretch of 21 bases separates them. Via the germline V gene (reference sequence), CDR1 is LNHDA and CDR2 SQIVND. Each collaborating institution followed its own protocols to collect whole blood in K2EDTA tubes. For TCRbeta analysis, collaborator samples were shipped as frozen whole blood, as isolated PBMCs, or as DNA extracted from either sample type. TCRbeta CDR3 regions were amplified from genomic DNA using the immunoSEQ Assay, a bias-controlled multiplex PCR. Per the original workflow: Nucleated cell counts per sample were estimated from amplification of reference gene primers within the assay. To quantify the absolute abundance of each unique TCRbeta CDR3 rearrangement, sequence reads were collapsed and filtered. For each sample, productive Simpson clonality was calculated by taking the square root of Simpson's diversity index across productive rearrangements. TCRdb took this table from immuneACCESS and kept in-frame rearrangements with V and J called. Such tables lack part of the clones; where checked against another copy, unresolved V genes explain under half of the gap, and the rest is unexplained. The V and J calls and clone size come from that table; D and trimming were worked out from the DNA. The sample table lists 220,000 or so clones, roughly 80% of them with a count of one. About 20% of the sample goes to the ten largest clones.

Rearrangement joined TRBV19 to TRBJ1-2, with the D gene not clear enough to name. Source material: peripheral blood. The source of this sequence is a man aged 25-40 years with active or convalescent COVID-19. The nucleotides read TGTGCCAGTAGTGCCCGACTAGTAAACGTGGAAGGCTACACCTTC. Its coded protein is CASSARLVNVEGYTF. Beyond the CDR3, the reference TRBV19 and TRBJ1-2 genes provide the residues; the full variable domain reads: DGGITQSPKYLFRKEGQNVTLSCEQNLNHDAMYWYRQDPGQGLRLIYYSQIVNDFQKGDIAEGYSVSREKKESFPLTVTSAQKNPTAFYLCASSARLVNVEGYTFGSGTRLTVV.